What follows are 17 T cell receptor beta chains derived from one specimen sequenced in a study of cytomegalovirus exposure and HLA in healthy donors. It was with 60 Vbeta and 13 Jbeta primers that the PCR ran. Produced via immunoSEQ multiplex PCR; TCRdb's table is partial and in-frame only. The repertoire consists of roughly 200,000 clones, with roughly 80% occurring once and the leading ten covering 2.5% to 3%. The specimen was PBMCs. These receptor sequences come from a man aged 25-45 years in good health and CMV-seronegative.

This chain joins TRBV2 and TRBJ2-5; TRBD1 might be the D (5 bases). Germline V gives CDR1 SNHLY, CDR2 FYNNEI. This CDR3 spans 15 amino acids. For the CDR3, the DNA is TGTGACTCTAGGGGCGGAGATACAACACAAGAGACCCAGTACTTC. It encodes CDSRGGDTTQETQYF. The whole variable domain, filled in from reference TRBV2 and TRBJ2-5, reads EPEVTQTPSHQVTQMGQEVILRCVPISNHLYFYWYRQILGQKVEFLVSFYNNEISEKSEIFDDQFSVERPDGSNFTLKIRSTKLEDSAMYFCDSRGGDTTQETQYFGPGTRLLVL.

As for this clone: Sequence at one end of the junction differs from germline and may be a read error. This rearrangement joins TRBV7-9 to TRBJ1-5, with TRBD1 as a possible D gene (5 bases). Looked up from germline, CDR1 is SEHNR and CDR2 is FQNEAQ (reference sequence). CDR3 size: 14 residues. CDR3 coding DNA: TGTTCCAGCAGCTTAGACAGCTCCAATCAGCCCCAGCATTTT. Amino acids: CSSSLDSSNQPQHF.

The rearrangement joins TRBV7-9 to TRBJ2-7, with 9 bases aligning to TRBD2. Germline CDR1 is SEHNR and CDR2 is FQNEAQ (reference sequence). With V trimmed by 5 bases and J by 3 bases, 14 bases remained unmatched. This CDR3 has 17 amino acids. For the CDR3, the DNA is TGTGCCAGCAGCCCCGCAGAGCGGGGGGCCCTGAGCTACGAGCAGTACTTC. Its protein product is CASSPAERGALSYEQYF.

In its sample, this clone was seen once. The chain couples TRBV7-9 to TRBJ1-5; a possible D gene is TRBD1 (5 bases). The germline V gene encodes CDR1 SEHNR and CDR2 FQNEAQ (reference sequence). V was trimmed by 1 base and J by 1 base, leaving 11 bases between them. The CDR3 length is 16 residues. CDR3 protein: CASSLDRGGSNQPQHF. CDR3 nucleotide sequence: TGTGCCAGCAGCTTAGATAGGGGTGGGAGCAATCAGCCCCAGCATTTT.

In this sample, this clone turned up once. The chain uses TRBV13 and TRBJ2-7; 14 nucleotides match TRBD2. Germline values: CDR1 PRHDT, CDR2 FYEKMQ (reference sequence). Unmatched junction bases numbered 10, after V lost 3 bases and J lost 3 bases. This CDR3 has 18 amino acids. This CDR3 reads CASSFRETSGGAGYEQYF. In nucleotides, the CDR3 is TGTGCCAGCAGCTTTCGGGAGACTAGCGGGGGGGCCGGCTACGAGCAGTACTTC.

In its sample, this clone was seen a few times. This chain connects TRBV28 to TRBJ2-7; 9 bases align to TRBD1. This CDR3 is 15 amino acids long. Trimming at V came to 6 bases and at J to 3 bases, leaving 9 bases not matched to a gene. Germline CDR1 reads MDHEN; CDR2 reads SYDVKM. The DNA of the CDR3 is TGTGCCAGCAGACTCTGGACAGGGGACAACTACGAGCAGTACTTC. This encodes CASRLWTGDNYEQYF.

V and J are TRBV7-6 and TRBJ2-2; maybe TRBD2 (6 bases). Trimming took off 3 bases at V and 5 bases at J, with 19 bases between the two ends. Germline V gives CDR1 SGHVS, CDR2 FNYEAQ. The CDR3 covers 17 residues. CDR3 region: CASSLVLGPRGTGELFF. The DNA of the CDR3 is TGTGCCAGCAGCTTGGTTTTAGGGCCGCGGGGAACCGGGGAGCTGTTTTTT. Full variable domain (missing parts from reference TRBV7-6 and TRBJ2-2): GAGVSQSPRYKVTKRGQDVALRCDPISGHVSLYWYRQALGQGPEFLTYFNYEAQQDKSGLPNDRFSAERPEGSISTLTIQRTEQRDSAMYRCASSLVLGPRGTGELFFGEGSRLTVL.

The V gene is TRBV28, the J gene TRBJ2-3; 8 bases map to TRBD1. Germline values: CDR1 MDHEN, CDR2 SYDVKM. This CDR3 is built from 16 residues. J gave up 5 bases and V 2 bases, and 9 bases lay outside the gene matches. The CDR3 loop is CASSLPGGISGDTQYF. CDR3 DNA: TGTGCCAGCAGTTTACCAGGGGGCATCTCGGGAGATACGCAGTATTTT.

The J gene is TRBJ2-2, the V gene TRBV5-4; unclear D gene. The ends were cut back, 0 bases at V and 6 bases at J, with 6 bases in the middle. The CDR3 is 13 residues long. Germline V gives CDR1 SGHNT, CDR2 YYREEE (reference sequence). The CDR3 sequence is CASSLDVAGELFF. The CDR3 nucleotides read TGTGCCAGCAGCTTGGACGTAGCCGGGGAGCTGTTTTTT.

This clone was detected a few times. The J gene is TRBJ1-2, the V gene TRBV13; unclear D gene. V dropped 3 bases and J dropped 3 bases, with 2 bases sitting between them. The CDR3 contains 11 residues. Germline CDR1 is PRHDT and CDR2 is FYEKMQ (reference sequence). CDR3 sequence: CASSFDYGYTF. CDR3 DNA: TGTGCCAGCAGCTTCGACTATGGCTACACCTTC.

This sequence joins TRBV28 and TRBJ1-2; D remains ambiguous. From germline, CDR1 is MDHEN and CDR2 SYDVKM. The germline V and J ends were trimmed by 5 bases and 5 bases, with 9 bases remaining between them. CDR3 size: 12 residues. The CDR3 region has the DNA TGTGCCAGCAGTGGACGGGAGTATGGCTACACCTTC. Its translation is CASSGREYGYTF.

The chain couples TRBV7-9 to TRBJ1-2, with D unresolved. CDR1 is SEHNR, CDR2 FQNEAQ, per germline (reference sequence). This CDR3 region has 13 residues. V lost 5 bases and J lost 4, with 11 bases in between. CDR3 DNA sequence: TGTGCCAGCAGCCTACCTGGGCCCTATGGCTACACCTTC. Translation gives CASSLPGPYGYTF.

The V and J genes are TRBV7-3 and TRBJ2-1; TRBD2 matches 9 bases. CDR3 length: 16 amino acids. J gave up 7 bases and V 4 bases, and 11 bases lay outside the gene matches. In germline, CDR1 is SGHTA, CDR2 FQGTGA. The CDR3 spells CASSYLPAGGANEQFF. CDR3 in DNA: TGTGCCAGCAGCTACCTCCCTGCGGGGGGGGCAAATGAGCAGTTCTTC.

Only one count was recorded for this clone. The CDR3 coding sequence is TGTGCCAGCAGTAGAGGGGACTTTTCCTACGAGCAGTACTTC. Protein sequence: CASSRGDFSYEQYF. V and J are TRBV6-1 and TRBJ2-7; possibly TRBD2 for D (6 bases). Between the trimmed V and J ends, which lost 5 bases and 1 base, there was a span of 12 bases. Germline CDR1 reads MNHNS; CDR2 reads SASEGT. This CDR3 is built from 14 residues.

The table lists this clone with a few counts. The same CDR3 is also encoded by other DNA sequences in this sample. This chain joins TRBV28 and TRBJ2-7; 7 nucleotides align to TRBD2. Germline CDR1 MDHEN, CDR2 SYDVKM. This CDR3 is 15 amino acids long. Trimming cost V 6 bases and J 1 base; bases outside gene matches: 9. DNA of the CDR3: TGTGCCAGCAGCCCCCTCCAGGGACTATCCTACGAGCAGTACTTC. It specifies CASSPLQGLSYEQYF. Variable domain in full (rest from reference TRBV28 and TRBJ2-7): DVKVTQSSRYLVKRTGEKVFLECVQDMDHENMFWYRQDPGLGLRLIYFSYDVKMKEKGDIPEGYSVSREKKERFSLILESASTNQTSMYLCASSPLQGLSYEQYFGPGTRLTVT.

About this clone itself: Germline is not matched at one junction end, which may reflect a read error. The chain uses TRBV7-9 and TRBJ2-5; a possible D gene is TRBD2 (6 bases). The V gene's germline CDR1 is SEHNR and CDR2 FQNEAQ (reference sequence). The CDR3 runs to 14 residues. The CDR3 DNA sequence: TGTTCCAGCAGCTTAGCGGCAGCGAGGGAGACCCAGTACTTC. Translated, it gives CSSSLAAARETQYF.

V gene TRBV29-1 combines with J gene TRBJ2-7; 10 bases match TRBD1. This CDR3 region has 14 residues. V shed 3 bases, J shed 2 bases, and the junction held 4 bases outside the gene matches. CDR1 is SQVTM, CDR2 ANQGSEA, per germline. CDR3: CSVDGTGDPYEQYF. The CDR3 DNA reads as TGCAGCGTTGATGGGACAGGGGACCCCTACGAGCAGTACTTC.